This T cell receptor (beta chain) was identified during a study of T cells in tumors after PD-1 blockade (dated by TCRdb to between 2018 and 2021). Looking at the study overall: Patients were excluded if they had prior checkpoint blockade, use of systemic immunosuppressants, or recent radiotherapy or other anti-cancer therapy within 4 weeks. Treatment consisted of either cemiplimab 350 mg every 2 weeks or pembrolizumab 200 mg every 3 weeks. A subset of patients also received ongoing daily vismodegib 150 mg during anti-PD-1 treatment. Tumor samples averaged approximately 25,000 TCR templates (range roughly 554-100,000) and around 6,000 unique clonotypes, 15 to 20-fold deeper than single-cell TCR sequencing. The study performed paired single-cell RNA and TCR sequencing on site-matched tumors from BCC or SCC patients before and after anti-PD-1 therapy. RECIST version 1.1 was used to evaluate clinical response. The paper as a whole reports these results and caveats: Around two fifths of tumor TCR clonotypes were found in blood, and some novel exhausted tumor clones appeared in pre-treatment blood, suggesting peripheral recruitment. Clonal replacement was seen only when comparing pre- and post-treatment samples and not when comparing two pre-treatment samples, which argues against artifacts from biopsy timing or location. Where the novel T cell clones came from was not determined, and possible sources could include lymphoid organs or rare unexpanded clones inside the tumor or in the tumor periphery. Exhausted CD8+ clones expanded after therapy were mostly novel clonotypes undetected pre-treatment, suggesting clonal replacement rather than reinvigoration of pre-existing clones.

From cysteine to phenylalanine, the CDR3 is 12 amino acids long. Of the read, only the CDR3 DNA is kept; its 36 bases are in frame from base 1. According to the germline V gene, CDR1 reads SGHDN and CDR2 reads FVKESK. V loses 2 bases of germline sequence and J loses 9 bases, and the interval between the two ends is 8 bases. The immunoSEQ platform was used for deep TCRbeta sequencing. The paper's data handling went like this. For further analysis, only productive rearrangements were exported out of the immunoSEQ Analyzer. Clones with significant expansion or contraction between timepoints were called with a two-sided binomial test at Bonferroni-corrected P below 0.01. T cell phenotypes were assigned to bulk TCRbeta clonotypes by matching the clonotypes to single-cell RNA+TCR-seq clones with the same TCRbeta sequence. Using bulk TCR sequencing data, clone enrichment in tumor was calculated by dividing a clone's tumor frequency by the same clone's PBMC frequency. GLIPH was used to group TCRs into specificity groups, clusters of distinct TCRs likely recognizing common antigens via shared CDR3 motifs. The immuneACCESS repertoire file appears here via TCRdb, limited to in-frame rearrangements. These files lack a portion of the clones; in checked studies, under half of the deficit traces to unresolved V genes, and the cause of the others is not known. V, J and clone size reflect that table, while D and trimming were determined from the DNA. Present in this sample are about 7,600 clones, roughly 60% of which were seen just once. The ten largest clones take up over 10% of the sample.

The time point label here, explained by the study, means: second of two post-therapy site-matched biopsies about two months apart. Tumor biopsies were site-matched, taken from the same primary tumor before and after PD-1 blockade. For bulk TCRbeta sequencing, genomic DNA was extracted from tumor biopsies or peripheral blood, and input amounts ranged from about 600 ng to 6,004 ng. Leftover biopsy material went through bulk TCRbeta sequencing, with the goal of boosting sensitivity for rare clonotypes relative to single-cell TCR sequencing. All patients had histologically proven advanced or metastatic basal or squamous cell carcinoma and were poor candidates for surgical resection. Of the 10 or so patients making up the basal cell carcinoma cohort, seven or eight underwent bulk tumor TCR sequencing. Fresh biopsies came from the site of the primary tumor, and part of the tissue was kept in RNAlater for exome and bulk TCR sequencing.

This clone qualifies as large (0.1 to 1%). No antigen is known for it. Within one base of it there is no much larger clone, and no base qualities were kept. Sample: tumor tissue, taken after anti-PD-1 treatment. This clonotype originated in a human donor with basal cell carcinoma. The rearranged chain carries TRBV14 and TRBJ2-1; perhaps TRBD1 is the D gene, with 6 bases matching. The sequenced DNA: TGTGCCAGCAGCCAAAGGGGGAGTGAGCAGTTCTTC. Protein translation: CASSQRGSEQFF. Beyond the CDR3, the reference TRBV14 and TRBJ2-1 genes provide the residues; the full variable domain reads: EAGVTQFPSHSVIEKGQTVTLRCDPISGHDNLYWYRRVMGKEIKFLLHFVKESKQDESGMPNNRFLAERTGGTYSTLKVQPAELEDSGVYFCASSQRGSEQFFGPGTRLTVL.